This T cell receptor (beta chain) derives from a study of OX40 agonist ivuxolimab in advanced cancers. Trimming removed 4 bases from V and 4 bases from J; junction bases left unmatched: 11. Germline CDR1 reads MDHEN; CDR2 reads SYDVKM. This CDR3 has 17 residues. As concerns this clone: Its antigen is not identified.

The study's findings and limits: Partly responding patients at 0.1-3.0 mg/kg showed some of the smallest clonal expansion. Expanded clones belonging to CD8+ T cells outnumbered, on average, those of CD4+.

TCRdb's copy holds only in-frame clones and misses some; the assay was immunoSEQ multiplex PCR. Seen here are tens of thousands of clones, about 90% observed once, and the top ten hold about an eighth. The V gene is TRBV28, the J gene TRBJ2-1; 9 nucleotides match TRBD2. The source was CD4+ or CD8+ T cells sorted from blood, collected in a trial of the OX40 agonist ivuxolimab. The TCR sequence derives from an adult with an advanced solid tumor such as melanoma, head and neck, liver or kidney cancer. The CDR3 loop reads CASSSPLRLAAYNEQFF. The CDR3 coding sequence is TGTGCCAGCAGTTCCCCCCTGAGACTAGCGGCTTACAATGAGCAGTTCTTC.